Only one count was recorded for the clone carrying this TCR beta chain. Losses at the gene ends were 4 bases for V and 9 bases for J; bases not matched to a gene: 14. CDR3 length: 17 residues. Germline-derived CDR1 and CDR2 are KGHSH and LQKENI. Here immunoSEQ multiplex PCR was the method, and the copy in TCRdb shows in-frame clones only, minus some. Of about 52,000 clones listed, about 85% are singletons. The source of the sample is a study of blood T cell repertoires in COVID-19. On the study more broadly: Collection of acute and convalescent COVID-19 samples took place in the United States, Italy and Spain. From T cells, B-cell-depleted T cells, or PBMCs came the material, which was cDNA or gDNA.

This clonotype was sampled from an older man with active COVID-19. The sequenced sample was peripheral blood. The V gene is TRBV18, the J gene TRBJ2-1, with 11 bases identical to TRBD1. CDR3: CASSRAPGQGVFSEQFF. In nucleotides, the CDR3 is TGTGCCAGCTCACGAGCTCCGGGACAGGGGGTGTTTAGTGAGCAGTTCTTC.